Detailed here is one T cell receptor (beta chain). The CDR3 is 14 amino acids. The data stem from a study of control samples from healthy donors and cancer patients. Method: immunoSEQ multiplex PCR; TCRdb's copy keeps in-frame clones and lacks some. The sample gives some 120,000 clones, 80% to 90% of which show up once; 9% to 14% is in the top ten. This sequence originates from a man aged 30 to 45 in good health. The V and J genes are TRBV21-1 and TRBJ2-7; the table assigns TRBD1, which was not confirmed against the DNA. TRBV21-1 is annotated as a pseudogene. The sequencing sample was made of blood. The CDR3: CASSNRDGVYEQYF. The CDR3 region has the DNA TGTGCCAGCAGCAACAGGGATGGGGTCTACGAGCAGTACTTC.